A selection of T cell receptor beta chains follows, all from one sample in a study of T cell repertoires in cytomegalovirus infection. TCRdb ran MiXCR on the reads and lists one entry per CDR3 protein. The table lists 150,000 to 160,000 distinct CDR3 sequences, roughly a quarter of them singletons. The material sequenced was PBMCs. These TCRs come from a human donor in good health (CMV status not recorded). Some clones in this sample may be carry-over from other donors' samples. Each CDR3 is given with its conserved first and last residue. The order of the fields is CDR3 protein, CDR3 DNA, D gene, V gene, clone size, J gene. D genes are given only for firm matches. Some rows mark clone size as missing; the rest say once, few, many or name a class of expanded clone.

CDR3aa: CASSSGTGVNSPLHF; CDR3nt: TGTGCCAGCAGCTCCGGGACAGGGGTTAATTCACCCCTCCACTTT; d_gene: TRBD1; v_gene: TRBV11-3; abundance: NA; j_gene: TRBJ1-6
CDR3aa: CASSLYQGQPQHF; CDR3nt: TGTGCCAGCAGCTTATACCAGGGTCAGCCCCAGCATTTT; d_gene: NA; v_gene: TRBV7-3; abundance: few; j_gene: TRBJ1-5
CDR3aa: CASSLALPRGKSTDTQYF; CDR3nt: TGCGCCAGCAGCTTGGCCCTACCGCGGGGGAAAAGCACAGATACGCAGTATTTT; d_gene: TRBD2; v_gene: TRBV5-1; abundance: NA; j_gene: TRBJ2-3
CDR3aa: CASSLSSGIVLSSYEQYF; CDR3nt: TGTGCCAGCAGCTTAAGTAGCGGGATTGTTTTAAGCTCCTACGAGCAGTACTTC; d_gene: TRBD2; v_gene: TRBV7-8; abundance: many; j_gene: TRBJ2-7
CDR3aa: CASSPSDRAVYTF; CDR3nt: TGTGCCAGCAGCCCATCTGACAGGGCAGTCTACACCTTC; d_gene: TRBD1; v_gene: TRBV7-9; abundance: many; j_gene: TRBJ1-2
CDR3aa: CASSIRDDRMNTEAFF; CDR3nt: TGTGCCAGTAGTATCCGCGACGATCGCATGAACACTGAAGCTTTCTTT; d_gene: NA; v_gene: TRBV19; abundance: few; j_gene: TRBJ1-1
CDR3aa: CASSLDLGTNYGYTF; CDR3nt: TGTGCCAGCAGTCTGGATCTGGGTACTAACTATGGCTACACCTTC; d_gene: NA; v_gene: TRBV28; abundance: NA; j_gene: TRBJ1-2
CDR3aa: CASSQDLGTGTYKEQFF; CDR3nt: TGCGCCAGCAGCCAAGATCTTGGGACAGGGACCTACAAAGAGCAGTTCTTC; d_gene: TRBD1; v_gene: TRBV4-1; abundance: NA; j_gene: TRBJ2-1
CDR3aa: CASSSPVSNTEAFF; CDR3nt: TGTGCCAGCAGTTCCCCGGTCTCGAACACTGAAGCTTTCTTT; d_gene: NA; v_gene: TRBV28; abundance: few; j_gene: TRBJ1-1
CDR3aa: CASSFAGPHEQYF; CDR3nt: TGTGCCAGCAGCTTCGCAGGGCCCCACGAGCAGTACTTC; d_gene: NA; v_gene: TRBV7-9; abundance: many; j_gene: TRBJ2-7
CDR3aa: CASSPIQGARGTEAFF; CDR3nt: TGTGCCAGCAGCCCAATACAGGGGGCGCGCGGCACTGAAGCTTTCTTT; d_gene: TRBD1; v_gene: TRBV9; abundance: NA; j_gene: TRBJ1-1
CDR3aa: CSARDARQGGLSTRGYTF; CDR3nt: TGCAGTGCTAGAGATGCGAGGCAGGGGGGCCTTTCGACGAGAGGCTACACCTTC; d_gene: TRBD1; v_gene: TRBV20-1; abundance: NA; j_gene: TRBJ1-2
CDR3aa: CASSPRTSVGPYEQYF; CDR3nt: TGCGCCAGCAGCCCCCGGACTAGCGTCGGTCCCTACGAGCAGTACTTC; d_gene: TRBD2; v_gene: TRBV4-1; abundance: few; j_gene: TRBJ2-7
CDR3aa: CASSLAQRTGRGETQYF; CDR3nt: TGTGCCAGCAGCTTAGCCCAACGGACAGGCCGCGGAGAGACCCAGTACTTC; d_gene: TRBD1; v_gene: TRBV7-8; abundance: few; j_gene: TRBJ2-5
CDR3aa: CASSIGRISNQPQHF; CDR3nt: TGTGCCAGTAGTATTGGGCGGATTAGCAATCAGCCCCAGCATTTT; d_gene: NA; v_gene: TRBV19; abundance: NA; j_gene: TRBJ1-5
CDR3aa: CASSLRQGDTQYF; CDR3nt: TGTGCCAGCAGCTTAAGGCAGGGCGATACGCAGTATTTT; d_gene: NA; v_gene: TRBV7-3; abundance: NA; j_gene: TRBJ2-3
CDR3aa: CASSWGTGKEETQYF; CDR3nt: TGTGCCAGCAGCTGGGGGACAGGGAAGGAAGAGACCCAGTACTTC; d_gene: TRBD1; v_gene: TRBV5-4; abundance: once; j_gene: TRBJ2-5
CDR3aa: CASRRRGRETQYF; CDR3nt: TGTGCCAGCAGGCGGCGGGGGCGGGAGACCCAGTACTTC; d_gene: NA; v_gene: TRBV7-2; abundance: many; j_gene: TRBJ2-5
CDR3aa: CASSLGQGGNEQYF; CDR3nt: TGTGCCAGCAGCTTGGGACAGGGGGGGAACGAGCAGTACTTC; d_gene: TRBD1; v_gene: TRBV7-2; abundance: many; j_gene: TRBJ2-7
CDR3aa: CSVAGPWNTEAFF; CDR3nt: TGCAGCGTTGCCGGCCCCTGGAACACTGAAGCTTTCTTT; d_gene: NA; v_gene: TRBV29-1; abundance: many; j_gene: TRBJ1-1
CDR3aa: CASREVSNQPQHF; CDR3nt: TGTGCCAGCAGGGAGGTGAGCAATCAGCCCCAGCATTTT; d_gene: NA; v_gene: TRBV27; abundance: few; j_gene: TRBJ1-5
CDR3aa: CASSLNGETSF; CDR3nt: TGTGCCAGCAGTTTAAACGGGGAAACTAGTTTT; d_gene: NA; v_gene: TRBV28; abundance: few; j_gene: TRBJ2-3
CDR3aa: CASSLSAGDQAGELFF; CDR3nt: TGTGCCAGCAGTTTATCTGCGGGAGACCAGGCCGGGGAGCTGTTTTTT; d_gene: TRBD2; v_gene: TRBV27; abundance: NA; j_gene: TRBJ2-2
CDR3aa: CASSLAPVPYGYTF; CDR3nt: TGTGCCAGCAGCTTAGCTCCAGTTCCCTATGGCTACACCTTC; d_gene: NA; v_gene: TRBV11-2; abundance: NA; j_gene: TRBJ1-2
CDR3aa: CASSLRWGAADTQYF; CDR3nt: TGTGCCAGCAGCTTAAGGTGGGGGGCCGCAGATACGCAGTATTTT; d_gene: NA; v_gene: TRBV7-2; abundance: few; j_gene: TRBJ2-3
CDR3aa: CASSLGGGSNEQFF; CDR3nt: TGTGCCAGCAGTTTAGGGGGAGGGTCCAATGAGCAGTTCTTC; d_gene: TRBD2; v_gene: TRBV12-3/TRBV12-4; abundance: few; j_gene: TRBJ2-1
CDR3aa: CASSVTPDQQNEQYF; CDR3nt: TGTGCCAGCAGCGTAACCCCGGACCAGCAGAACGAGCAGTACTTC; d_gene: NA; v_gene: TRBV9; abundance: few; j_gene: TRBJ2-7
CDR3aa: CATSRVGGYEHYF; CDR3nt: TGTGCCACCAGCAGAGTAGGAGGCTACGAGCATTACTTC; d_gene: NA; v_gene: TRBV15; abundance: NA; j_gene: TRBJ2-7
CDR3aa: CASSLEGGRAVDTQYF; CDR3nt: TGTGCCAGCAGCTTAGAAGGCGGGAGGGCCGTTGATACGCAGTATTTT; d_gene: TRBD2; v_gene: TRBV7-8; abundance: few; j_gene: TRBJ2-3
CDR3aa: CASSLLGRPLNTGELFF; CDR3nt: TGTGCCAGCAGCTTATTAGGCAGGCCGTTGAACACCGGGGAGCTGTTTTTT; d_gene: NA; v_gene: TRBV7-3; abundance: few; j_gene: TRBJ2-2
CDR3aa: CASSGTSGTDTQYF; CDR3nt: TGTGCCAGCAGTGGGACTAGCGGCACAGATACGCAGTATTTT; d_gene: TRBD2; v_gene: TRBV28; abundance: few; j_gene: TRBJ2-3
CDR3aa: CASSHPGGPPSTDTQYF; CDR3nt: TGTGCCAGCAGTCATCCTGGGGGACCGCCTAGCACAGATACGCAGTATTTT; d_gene: NA; v_gene: TRBV7-8; abundance: NA; j_gene: TRBJ2-3
CDR3aa: CASSPAGTGNTEAFF; CDR3nt: TGTGCCAGCTCACCTGCCGGGACAGGAAACACTGAAGCTTTCTTT; d_gene: TRBD1; v_gene: TRBV18; abundance: few; j_gene: TRBJ1-1
CDR3aa: CASSFGLGLADEQFF; CDR3nt: TGTGCCAGCAGTTTCGGTCTTGGACTAGCGGATGAGCAGTTCTTC; d_gene: TRBD2; v_gene: TRBV12-3/TRBV12-4; abundance: many; j_gene: TRBJ2-1
CDR3aa: CAMRDYNNEQFF; CDR3nt: TGTGCCATGAGGGACTATAACAATGAGCAGTTCTTC; d_gene: TRBD2; v_gene: TRBV10-3; abundance: NA; j_gene: TRBJ2-1
CDR3aa: CASSLALSAGGYEQYF; CDR3nt: TGTGCCAGCAGCTTAGCGCTATCGGCGGGAGGTTACGAGCAGTACTTC; d_gene: TRBD2; v_gene: TRBV7-2; abundance: many; j_gene: TRBJ2-7
CDR3aa: CASSLASLIRNEQFF; CDR3nt: TGTGCCAGCAGCTTAGCTTCTCTCATCCGAAATGAGCAGTTCTTC; d_gene: NA; v_gene: TRBV7-9; abundance: many; j_gene: TRBJ2-1
CDR3aa: CASSSAGVPYEQYF; CDR3nt: TGTGCCAGCAGTTCGGCAGGGGTCCCCTACGAGCAGTACTTC; d_gene: NA; v_gene: TRBV27; abundance: few; j_gene: TRBJ2-7
CDR3aa: CASSLEATGPGTEAFF; CDR3nt: TGTGCCAGCAGCTTAGAGGCAACGGGGCCGGGTACTGAAGCTTTCTTT; d_gene: NA; v_gene: TRBV7-9; abundance: few; j_gene: TRBJ1-1
CDR3aa: CAIRQGDYGYTF; CDR3nt: TGTGCCATCAGGCAGGGAGACTATGGCTACACCTTC; d_gene: NA; v_gene: TRBV10-3; abundance: few; j_gene: TRBJ1-2
CDR3aa: CASSSLGTPNQPQHF; CDR3nt: TGTGCCAGCAGCTCTCTGGGGACACCTAATCAGCCCCAGCATTTT; d_gene: NA; v_gene: TRBV28; abundance: few; j_gene: TRBJ1-5